Listed below are T cell receptor beta chains from one sample, sequenced in a study of T cell responses to AZD1222 COVID-19 vaccine. Clones were sequenced by immunoSEQ multiplex PCR, and TCRdb holds only the in-frame ones, with some missing. Here the sample spans about 35,000 clones, about 86% being singletons. Sequencing used peripheral blood, obtained on day 0 of AZD1222 vaccination. The receptors were gathered from an adult in good health. Each CDR3 is given with its conserved first and last residue. Each record gives: clone size, J gene, V gene, D gene, CDR3 protein, CDR3 DNA. D genes are given only for firm matches. The size field is filled for only some rows; it gives once, few, many or a size class.

- TRBJ1-1 TRBV7-2 - CASSPQGMTEAFF TGTGCCAGCAGCCCTCAGGGGATGACTGAAGCTTTCTTT
- TRBJ1-2 TRBV4-1 TRBD1 CASSRDRVGYTF TGCGCCAGCAGCCGGGACAGGGTTGGCTACACCTTC
- TRBJ2-5 TRBV30 - CAWSVRVRETQYF TGTGCCTGGAGTGTAAGAGTCCGGGAGACCCAGTACTTC
- TRBJ2-1 TRBV15 TRBD1 CATSSLKQGPKQFF TGTGCCACCAGCAGCTTAAAACAGGGGCCCAAGCAGTTCTTC
- TRBJ2-7 TRBV15 TRBD1 CATSSGPDRDGRGRGYEQYF TGTGCCACCAGCAGCGGCCCGGACAGGGACGGACGTGGGAGAGGCTACGAGCAGTACTTC
- TRBJ1-6 TRBV27 - CASRQGIGSPLHF TGTGCCAGCAGACAGGGAATAGGGTCACCCCTCCACTTT
- TRBJ1-6 TRBV18 - CASSRGIVGNNSPLHF TGTGCCAGCTCAAGAGGGATCGTTGGGAATAATTCACCCCTCCACTTT
- TRBJ1-2 TRBV7-9 - CASSFTGINYGYTF TGTGCCAGCAGCTTTACAGGGATAAACTATGGCTACACCTTC
- TRBJ1-1 TRBV5-6 TRBD1 CASSRRQGWGAFF TGTGCCAGCAGCCGGAGACAGGGTTGGGGAGCTTTCTTT
- TRBJ2-2 TRBV5-5 - CASSLNPTGELFF TGTGCCAGCAGCTTAAACCCAACCGGGGAGCTGTTTTTT
- TRBJ2-3 TRBV6-2/TRBV6-3 - CASSYPGLGTDTQYF TGTGCCAGCAGTTACCCGGGACTGGGCACAGATACGCAGTATTTT
- TRBJ1-2 TRBV19 TRBD1 CASRGQGDYGYTF TGTGCCAGTAGGGGACAGGGAGACTATGGCTACACCTTC
- TRBJ1-2 TRBV2 TRBD1 CASTNGQGNYGYTF TGTGCCAGCACTAACGGACAGGGTAACTATGGCTACACCTTC
- TRBJ1-4 TRBV27 - CASSLSLATNEKLFF TGTGCCAGCAGTTTATCACTTGCAACTAATGAAAAACTGTTTTTT
- TRBJ2-7 TRBV11-2 - CASSLSHSLSSYEQYF TGTGCCAGCAGCTTGTCTCACAGCCTTAGCTCCTACGAGCAGTACTTC
- TRBJ2-1 TRBV5-4 TRBD2 CASSSGLAGYNEQFF TGTGCCAGCAGCTCCGGACTAGCGGGCTACAATGAGCAGTTCTTC
- TRBJ1-6 TRBV4-3 TRBD1 CASSQLSGGQSPLHF TGCGCCAGCAGCCAATTGTCAGGGGGTCAGTCACCCCTCCACTTT
- TRBJ2-1 TRBV12-3/TRBV12-4 TRBD2 CASRLAGANEQFF TGTGCCAGCCGACTAGCGGGAGCCAATGAGCAGTTCTTC
- TRBJ1-3 TRBV5-6 TRBD1 CASSPGGAAGNTIYF TGTGCCAGCAGCCCAGGGGGCGCAGCGGGAAACACCATATATTTT
once TRBJ1-1 TRBV3-1/TRBV3-2 - CASSRVRPGKNTEAFF TGTGCCAGCAGCCGTGTACGGCCGGGGAAGAACACTGAAGCTTTCTTT
- TRBJ2-3 TRBV7-9 - CASSFEAADTQYF TGTGCCAGCAGCTTTGAAGCCGCAGATACGCAGTATTTT
- TRBJ1-6 TRBV6-5 TRBD1 CASSPDRGDSPLHF TGTGCCAGCAGTCCTGACAGGGGGGATTCACCCCTCCACTTT
- TRBJ1-5 TRBV19 - CGCRQGNQPQHF TGTGGGTGCAGGCAAGGGAATCAGCCCCAGCATTTT
- TRBJ1-2 TRBV7-2 - CASSLGRQAGGYTF TGTGCCAGCAGCTTAGGTCGGCAGGCGGGGGGCTACACCTTC
once TRBJ1-2 TRBV11-1 - CASSLDVSYGYTF TGTGCCAGCAGCTTAGATGTCAGCTATGGCTACACCTTC
once TRBJ1-2 TRBV3-1/TRBV3-2 - CASSQVRGGRYTF TGTGCCAGCAGCCAAGTCAGAGGGGGGAGGTACACCTTC
once TRBJ1-1 TRBV12-3/TRBV12-4 - CASSLQLNTEAFF TGTGCCAGCAGTTTACAGCTTAACACTGAAGCTTTCTTT
few TRBJ2-1 TRBV7-2 - CASSFRGGGGPSYNEQFF TGTGCCAGCAGCTTCAGGGGCGGGGGAGGCCCCTCCTACAATGAGCAGTTCTTC
- TRBJ1-6 TRBV28 - CASSPYRTRNSPLHF TGTGCCAGCAGTCCCTATCGGACGAGGAATTCACCCCTCCACTTT
- TRBJ1-1 TRBV4-1 - CASSQDVGNTEAFF TGCGCCAGCAGCCAAGATGTAGGGAACACTGAAGCTTTCTTT
- TRBJ1-6 TRBV7-9 - CASGWDSYNSPLHF TGTGCCTCGGGCTGGGACTCCTATAATTCACCCCTCCACTTT
- TRBJ2-2 TRBV10-3 TRBD1 CAISEGQGTGELFF TGTGCCATCAGTGAGGGACAGGGAACCGGGGAGCTGTTTTTT
- TRBJ2-7 TRBV7-6 TRBD2 CASSLVAGALHYEQYF TGTGCCAGCAGCTTAGTAGCGGGAGCCCTTCACTACGAGCAGTACTTC
- TRBJ1-4 TRBV12-3/TRBV12-4 TRBD1 CASIRGLGEKLFF TGTGCCAGCATAAGGGGGCTGGGCGAAAAACTGTTTTTT
few TRBJ2-7 TRBV28 TRBD2 CASSTWTSYEQYF TGTGCCAGCTCTACTTGGACTAGCTACGAGCAGTACTTC
- TRBJ1-4 TRBV4-1 - CASSQGRLSEKLFF TGCGCCAGCAGCCAAGGGAGGTTAAGTGAAAAACTGTTTTTT
- TRBJ1-4 TRBV2 TRBD1 CASSERVAGGGKLFF TGTGCCAGCAGTGAACGCGTGGCAGGGGGAGGGAAACTGTTTTTT
- TRBJ1-2 TRBV29-1 TRBD1 CSVPGDSDNYGYTF TGCAGCGTTCCCGGGGACAGCGATAACTATGGCTACACCTTC
- TRBJ2-1 TRBV2 - CASSPAIEQFF TGTGCCAGCAGTCCAGCTATTGAGCAGTTCTTC
- TRBJ2-2 TRBV5-1 - CASSLEGSPNTGELFF TGCGCCAGCAGCTTGGAGGGCAGCCCGAACACCGGGGAGCTGTTTTTT
- TRBJ1-1 TRBV10-3 - CAISERGVEAFF TGTGCCATCAGTGAAAGGGGAGTTGAAGCTTTCTTT
- TRBJ2-6 TRBV27 - CASSFGPREAGANVLTF TGTGCCAGCAGTTTCGGACCCAGGGAAGCAGGGGCCAACGTCCTGACTTTC
- TRBJ2-2 TRBV7-2 TRBD2 CASSFAGTSPGELFF TGTGCCAGCAGCTTCGCCGGGACTAGCCCCGGGGAGCTGTTTTTT
- TRBJ2-4 TRBV27 - CASSYETGNIQYF TGTGCCAGCAGTTATGAAACAGGAAACATTCAGTACTTC
- TRBJ1-5 TRBV2 - CASSEDRDGFNQPQHF TGTGCCAGCAGCGAAGACCGGGACGGGTTCAATCAGCCCCAGCATTTT